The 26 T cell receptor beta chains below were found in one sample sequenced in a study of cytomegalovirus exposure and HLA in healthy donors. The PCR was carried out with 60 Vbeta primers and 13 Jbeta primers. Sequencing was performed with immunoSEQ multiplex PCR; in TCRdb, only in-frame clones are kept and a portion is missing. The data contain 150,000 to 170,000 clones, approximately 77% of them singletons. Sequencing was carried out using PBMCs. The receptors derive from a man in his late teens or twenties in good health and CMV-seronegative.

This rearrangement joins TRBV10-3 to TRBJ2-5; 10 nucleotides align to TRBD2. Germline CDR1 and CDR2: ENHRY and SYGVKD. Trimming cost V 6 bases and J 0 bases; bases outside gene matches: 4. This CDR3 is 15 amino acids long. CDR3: CAISETSGYQETQYF. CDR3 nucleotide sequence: TGTGCCATCAGCGAGACTAGCGGGTACCAAGAGACCCAGTACTTC.

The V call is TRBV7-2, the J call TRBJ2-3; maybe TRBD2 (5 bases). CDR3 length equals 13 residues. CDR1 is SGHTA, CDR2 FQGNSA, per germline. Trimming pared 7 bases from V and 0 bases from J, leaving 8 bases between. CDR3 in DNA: TGTGCCAGCATTAGCGCGAGCACAGATACGCAGTATTTT. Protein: CASISASTDTQYF.

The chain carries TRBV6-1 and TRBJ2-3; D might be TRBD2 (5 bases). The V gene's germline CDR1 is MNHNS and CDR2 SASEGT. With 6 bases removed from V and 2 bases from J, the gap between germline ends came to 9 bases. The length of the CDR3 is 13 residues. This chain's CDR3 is CASRDYFTDTQYF. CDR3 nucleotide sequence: TGTGCCAGCAGAGACTATTTCACAGATACGCAGTATTTT.

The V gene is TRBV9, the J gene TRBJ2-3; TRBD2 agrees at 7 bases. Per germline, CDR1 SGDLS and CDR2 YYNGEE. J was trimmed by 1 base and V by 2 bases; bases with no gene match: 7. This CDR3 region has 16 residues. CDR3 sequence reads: CASSVSREARTDTQYF. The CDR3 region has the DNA TGTGCCAGCAGCGTCAGCCGGGAGGCTCGCACAGATACGCAGTATTTT.

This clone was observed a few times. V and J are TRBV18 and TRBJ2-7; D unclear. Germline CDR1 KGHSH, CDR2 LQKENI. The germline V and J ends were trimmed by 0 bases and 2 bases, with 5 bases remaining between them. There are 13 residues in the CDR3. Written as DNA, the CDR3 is TGTGCCAGCTCACCACCCTCCCCCTACGAGCAGTACTTC. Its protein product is CASSPPSPYEQYF.

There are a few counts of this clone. CDR3 DNA sequence: TGTGCCAGCAGCTCACGACTAGCGGGAGGGCGTTTCCCTGGTGAGCAGTACTTC. Amino acids: CASSSRLAGGRFPGEQYF. V gene TRBV7-2 combines with J gene TRBJ2-7, with 14 bases aligning to TRBD2. CDR1 and CDR2 (germline): SGHTA, FQGNSA. This CDR3 contains 18 residues. The V gene end was trimmed by 4 bases and the J gene end by 7 bases; junction bases not matched to a gene: 15.

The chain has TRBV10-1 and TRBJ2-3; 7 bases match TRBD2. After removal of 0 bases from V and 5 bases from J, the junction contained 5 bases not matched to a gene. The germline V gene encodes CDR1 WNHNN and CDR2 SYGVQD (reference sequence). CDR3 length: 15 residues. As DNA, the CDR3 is TGCGCCAGCAGTGAGTCGTCTAGCGGTGGAGATACGCAGTATTTT. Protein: CASSESSSGGDTQYF.

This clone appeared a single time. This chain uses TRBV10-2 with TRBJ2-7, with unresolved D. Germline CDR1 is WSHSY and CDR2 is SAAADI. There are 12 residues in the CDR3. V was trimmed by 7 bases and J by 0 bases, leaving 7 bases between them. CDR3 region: CASTPGSYEQYF. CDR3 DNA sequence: TGCGCCAGCACGCCCGGCTCCTACGAGCAGTACTTC.

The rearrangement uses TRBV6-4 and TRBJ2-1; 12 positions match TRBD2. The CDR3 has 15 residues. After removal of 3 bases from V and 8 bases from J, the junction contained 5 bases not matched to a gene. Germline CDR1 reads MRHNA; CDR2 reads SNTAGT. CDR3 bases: TGTGCCAGCAGTGAAACTAGCGGGAGGAGTGATGAGCAGTTCTTC. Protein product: CASSETSGRSDEQFF.

The CDR3, as DNA: TGTGCCAGCAGCCTTGGTGGACTGCCCTACGAGCAGTACTTC. Translating it yields CASSLGGLPYEQYF. V usage is TRBV7-8 and J usage is TRBJ2-7; maybe TRBD2 (5 bases). The germline gives CDR1 SGHVS, CDR2 FQNEAQ. The germline V and J ends were trimmed by 5 bases and 2 bases, with 13 bases remaining between them. The CDR3 contains 14 residues.

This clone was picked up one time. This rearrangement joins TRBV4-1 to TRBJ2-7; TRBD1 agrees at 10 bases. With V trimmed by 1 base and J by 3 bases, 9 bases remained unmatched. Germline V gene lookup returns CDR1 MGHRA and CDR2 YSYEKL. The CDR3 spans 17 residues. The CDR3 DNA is TGCGCCAGCAGCCAAGGTCCAGGACAGGGGGTATACTACGAGCAGTACTTC. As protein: CASSQGPGQGVYYEQYF.

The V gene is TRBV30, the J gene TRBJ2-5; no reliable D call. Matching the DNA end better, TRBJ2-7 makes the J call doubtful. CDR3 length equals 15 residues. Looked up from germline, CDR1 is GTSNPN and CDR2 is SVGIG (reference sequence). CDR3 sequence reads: CAWSGGPGEVYEQYF. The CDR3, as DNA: TGTGCCTGGAGTGGAGGCCCTGGCGAGGTCTACGAGCAGTACTTC.

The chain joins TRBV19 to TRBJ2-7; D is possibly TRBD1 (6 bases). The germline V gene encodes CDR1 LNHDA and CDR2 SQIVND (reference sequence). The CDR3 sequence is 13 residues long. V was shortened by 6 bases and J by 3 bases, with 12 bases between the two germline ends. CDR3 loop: CASSPGQSYEQYF. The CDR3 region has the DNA TGTGCCAGTAGCCCCGGACAGAGCTACGAGCAGTACTTC. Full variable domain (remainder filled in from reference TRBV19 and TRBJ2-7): DGGITQSPKYLFRKEGQNVTLSCEQNLNHDAMYWYRQDPGQGLRLIYYSQIVNDFQKGDIAEGYSVSREKKESFPLTVTSAQKNPTAFYLCASSPGQSYEQYFGPGTRLTVT.

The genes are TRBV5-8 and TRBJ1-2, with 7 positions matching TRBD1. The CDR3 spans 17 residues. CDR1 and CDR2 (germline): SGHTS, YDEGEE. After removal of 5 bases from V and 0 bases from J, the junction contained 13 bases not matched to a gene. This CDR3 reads CASSRLQGPLTNYGYTF. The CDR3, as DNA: TGTGCCAGCAGTCGCCTACAGGGGCCGCTGACTAACTATGGCTACACCTTC.

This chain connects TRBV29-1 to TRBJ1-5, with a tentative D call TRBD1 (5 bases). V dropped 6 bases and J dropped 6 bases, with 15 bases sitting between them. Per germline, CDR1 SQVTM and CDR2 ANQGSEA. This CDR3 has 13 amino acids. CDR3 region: CSVRDSEGQPQHF. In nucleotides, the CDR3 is TGCAGCGTGAGGGACTCCGAAGGTCAGCCCCAGCATTTT.

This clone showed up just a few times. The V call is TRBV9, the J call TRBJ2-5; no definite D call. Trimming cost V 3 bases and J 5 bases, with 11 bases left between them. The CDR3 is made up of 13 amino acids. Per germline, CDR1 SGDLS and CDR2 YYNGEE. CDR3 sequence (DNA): TGTGCCAGCAGCGCGAGGAACTGGGAGACCCAGTACTTC. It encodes CASSARNWETQYF.

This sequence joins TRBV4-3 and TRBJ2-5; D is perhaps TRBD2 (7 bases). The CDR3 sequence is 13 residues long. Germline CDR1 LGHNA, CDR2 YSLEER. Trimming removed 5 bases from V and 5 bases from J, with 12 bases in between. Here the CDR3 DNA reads TGCGCCAGCAGCTACGGCGGGGGCGAGACCCAGTACTTC. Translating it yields CASSYGGGETQYF.

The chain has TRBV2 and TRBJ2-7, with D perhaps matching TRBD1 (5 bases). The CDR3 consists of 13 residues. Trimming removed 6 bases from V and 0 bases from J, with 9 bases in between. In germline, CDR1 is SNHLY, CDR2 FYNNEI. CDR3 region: CASSTDTSYEQYF. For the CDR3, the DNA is TGTGCCAGCAGCACGGACACCTCCTACGAGCAGTACTTC.

DNA of the CDR3: TGTGCCAGCAGCCTTGACAACTACGAGCAGTACTTC. Translating it yields CASSLDNYEQYF. This sequence joins TRBV7-8 and TRBJ2-7; D is undetermined. Germline loops: CDR1 SGHVS, CDR2 FQNEAQ. This CDR3 has 12 amino acids. V lost 5 bases and J lost 3, with 8 bases in between.

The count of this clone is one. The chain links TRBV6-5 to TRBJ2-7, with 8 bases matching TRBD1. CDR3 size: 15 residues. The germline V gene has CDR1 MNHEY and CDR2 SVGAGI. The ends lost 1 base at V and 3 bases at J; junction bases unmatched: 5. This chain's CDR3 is CASSYYGQGFYEQYF. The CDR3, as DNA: TGTGCCAGCAGTTACTACGGACAGGGCTTCTACGAGCAGTACTTC.

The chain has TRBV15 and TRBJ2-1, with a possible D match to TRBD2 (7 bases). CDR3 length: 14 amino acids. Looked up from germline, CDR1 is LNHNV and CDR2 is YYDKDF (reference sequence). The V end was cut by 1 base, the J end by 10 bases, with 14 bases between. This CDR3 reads CATSRVRGRDEQFF. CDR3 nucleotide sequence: TGTGCCACCAGCAGAGTTAGGGGGAGGGACGAGCAGTTCTTC. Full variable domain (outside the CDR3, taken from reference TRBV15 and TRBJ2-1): DAMVIQNPRYQVTQFGKPVTLSCSQTLNHNVMYWYQQKSSQAPKLLFHYYDKDFNNEADTPDNFQSRRPNTSFCFLDIRSPGLGDTAMYLCATSRVRGRDEQFFGPGTRLTVL.

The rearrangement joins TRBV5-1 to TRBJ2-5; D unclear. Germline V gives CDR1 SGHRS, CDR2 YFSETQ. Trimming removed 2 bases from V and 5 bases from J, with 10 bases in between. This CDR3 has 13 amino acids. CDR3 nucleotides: TGCGCCAGCAGCTTTCAACAGACGGAGACCCAGTACTTC. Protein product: CASSFQQTETQYF.

The CDR3 DNA reads TGTGCCAGCACACACGGGGGGTTAAATGAGCAGTTCTTC. Translated: CASTHGGLNEQFF. The V gene is TRBV7-9, the J gene TRBJ2-1; 7 bases line up with TRBD2. The V gene end was trimmed by 7 bases and the J gene end by 7 bases; junction bases not matched to a gene: 7. The CDR3 covers 13 residues. Germline V gives CDR1 SEHNR, CDR2 FQNEAQ (reference sequence).

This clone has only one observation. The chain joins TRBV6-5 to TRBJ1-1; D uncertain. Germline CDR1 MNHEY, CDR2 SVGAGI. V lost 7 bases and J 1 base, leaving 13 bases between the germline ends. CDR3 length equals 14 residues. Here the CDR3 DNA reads TGTGCCAGCATCCCCGGAGGCCGGAACACTGAAGCTTTCTTT. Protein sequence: CASIPGGRNTEAFF.

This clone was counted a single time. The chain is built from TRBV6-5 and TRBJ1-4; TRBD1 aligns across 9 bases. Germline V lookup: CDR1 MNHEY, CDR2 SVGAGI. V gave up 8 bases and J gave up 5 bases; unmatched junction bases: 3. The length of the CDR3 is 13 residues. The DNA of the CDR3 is TGTGCCAGCCTGGGACAGGGAAATGAAAAACTGTTTTTT. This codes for CASLGQGNEKLFF.

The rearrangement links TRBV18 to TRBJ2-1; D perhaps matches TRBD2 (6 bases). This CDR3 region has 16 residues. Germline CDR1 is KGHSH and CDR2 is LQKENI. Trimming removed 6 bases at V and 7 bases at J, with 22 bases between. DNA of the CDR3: TGTGCCAGCTCTCCTTCGGAGGCGGGAACATCAAATGAGCAGTTCTTC. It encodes CASSPSEAGTSNEQFF.